These T cell receptor beta chains were read from a single sample in a study of blood T cell repertoires in COVID-19. TCRdb's table, derived via immunoSEQ multiplex PCR, lists solely in-frame clones and lacks some. The sample records 100,000 to 150,000 clones, approximately 84% being singletons. The sequencing sample was made of peripheral blood. These receptors all come from a man in his fifties or sixties with acute or convalescent COVID-19. The CDR3 runs from the conserved cysteine through the conserved F or W. Each record gives: V gene, J gene, CDR3 protein.

V: TRBV11-2
J: TRBJ2-7
CDR3: CASSLVQGAFHEQYF

V: TRBV5-1
J: TRBJ1-2
CDR3: CASSLGGAENYGYTF

V: TRBV7-3
J: TRBJ2-7
CDR3: CASSAPRDLAGGPWYYEQYF

V: TRBV11-2
J: TRBJ1-4
CDR3: CASSSAQGAYLNEKLFF

V: TRBV6-5
J: TRBJ1-1
CDR3: CASSKIQLNTEAFF

V: TRBV12-5
J: TRBJ2-3
CDR3: CASGLDIGTGERDTQYF

V: TRBV27
J: TRBJ1-3
CDR3: CASRSGTVSGNTIYF

V: TRBV5-4
J: TRBJ1-2
CDR3: CASSSGQIPNGYTF

V: TRBV5-1
J: TRBJ1-1
CDR3: CASSEGQGMNTEAFF

V: TRBV19
J: TRBJ2-1
CDR3: CASSYREGSYNEQFF

V: TRBV6-2/TRBV6-3
J: TRBJ2-3
CDR3: CASSFLPQGLAGTDTQYF

V: TRBV7-9
J: TRBJ1-6
CDR3: CASSRGQGYSPLHF

V: TRBV6-5
J: TRBJ1-4
CDR3: CASSSLNEKLFF

V: TRBV6-6
J: TRBJ1-4
CDR3: CASSYSSRRSNEKLFF

V: TRBV2
J: TRBJ1-1
CDR3: CASTGGEVTEAFF

V: TRBV9
J: TRBJ1-3
CDR3: CASSSQDRVTGNTIYF

V: TRBV27
J: TRBJ2-7
CDR3: CASSFPSRFGYEQYF

V: TRBV12-3/TRBV12-4
J: TRBJ2-7
CDR3: CASRPRDSYEQYF

V: TRBV19
J: TRBJ1-1
CDR3: CASHALGRGPTEAFF

V: TRBV12-3/TRBV12-4
J: TRBJ1-2
CDR3: CASRTDTNYGYTF

V: TRBV4-1
J: TRBJ1-3
CDR3: CASSQGYGNTIYF

V: TRBV10-2
J: TRBJ2-3
CDR3: CASSRRGLTDTQYF

V: TRBV5-1
J: TRBJ2-3
CDR3: CASSLLTGVAAGGSDTQYF

V: TRBV21-1
J: TRBJ2-7
CDR3: CASSKAEGGRVFNYEQYF

V: TRBV5-1
J: TRBJ2-3
CDR3: CASSPGLAETDTQYF

V: TRBV25-1
J: TRBJ2-1
CDR3: CASSPGLAVHEQFF

V: TRBV19
J: TRBJ1-1
CDR3: CASSKSKDRVTEAFF

V: TRBV19
J: TRBJ1-4
CDR3: CASTTRTGDEKLFF

V: TRBV27
J: TRBJ2-3
CDR3: CASSHRGRETADTQYF

V: TRBV11-2
J: TRBJ1-1
CDR3: CASSLVRGRTEAFF

V: TRBV14
J: TRBJ2-5
CDR3: CASSLRTSGRETQYF

V: TRBV5-6
J: TRBJ1-2
CDR3: CASSFTGNYGYTF